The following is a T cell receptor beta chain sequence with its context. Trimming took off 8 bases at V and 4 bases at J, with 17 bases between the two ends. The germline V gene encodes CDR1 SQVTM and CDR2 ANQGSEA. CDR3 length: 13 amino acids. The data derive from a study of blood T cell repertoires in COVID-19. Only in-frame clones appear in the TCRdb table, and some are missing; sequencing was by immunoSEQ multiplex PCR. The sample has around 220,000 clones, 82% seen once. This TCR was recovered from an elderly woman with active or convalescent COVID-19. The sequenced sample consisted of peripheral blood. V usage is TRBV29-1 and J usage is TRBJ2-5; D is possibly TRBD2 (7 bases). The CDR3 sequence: CSTLGGGSETQYF. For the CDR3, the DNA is TGCAGCACCCTGGGAGGGGGATCAGAGACCCAGTACTTC.